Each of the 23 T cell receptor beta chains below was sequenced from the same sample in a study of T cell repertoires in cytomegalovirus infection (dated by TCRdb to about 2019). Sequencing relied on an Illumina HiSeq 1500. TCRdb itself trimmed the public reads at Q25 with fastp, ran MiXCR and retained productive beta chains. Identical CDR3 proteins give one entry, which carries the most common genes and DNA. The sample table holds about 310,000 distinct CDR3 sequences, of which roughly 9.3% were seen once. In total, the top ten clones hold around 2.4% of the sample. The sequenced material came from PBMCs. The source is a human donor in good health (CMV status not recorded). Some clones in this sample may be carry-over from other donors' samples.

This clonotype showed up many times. This CDR3 reads CASSSGGGPSYNEQFF. The CDR3 nucleotides are TGTGCCAGCAGCTCGGGGGGAGGACCATCCTACAATGAGCAGTTCTTC. The chain links TRBV5-4 to TRBJ2-1; the match to TRBD2 covers 7 bases. Germline assignment: CDR1 SGHNT and CDR2 YYREEE (reference sequence). This CDR3 comprises 16 residues. V shed 3 bases and J 1 base; nucleotides not matched to a gene: 7. Using reference TRBV5-4 and TRBJ2-1 for the parts outside the CDR3, the full variable domain is ETGVTQSPTHLIKTRGQQVTLRCSSQSGHNTVSWYQQALGQGPQFIFQYYREEENGRGNFPPRFSGLQFPNYSSELNVNALELDDSALYLCASSSGGGPSYNEQFFGPGTRLTVL.

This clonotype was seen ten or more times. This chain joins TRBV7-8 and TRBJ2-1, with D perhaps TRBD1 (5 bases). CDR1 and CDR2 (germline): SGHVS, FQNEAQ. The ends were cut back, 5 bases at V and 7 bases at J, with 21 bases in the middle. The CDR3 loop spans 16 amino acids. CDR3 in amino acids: CASSPRVLWAENEQFF. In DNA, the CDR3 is TGTGCCAGCAGCCCCAGGGTTCTCTGGGCGGAAAATGAGCAGTTCTTC.

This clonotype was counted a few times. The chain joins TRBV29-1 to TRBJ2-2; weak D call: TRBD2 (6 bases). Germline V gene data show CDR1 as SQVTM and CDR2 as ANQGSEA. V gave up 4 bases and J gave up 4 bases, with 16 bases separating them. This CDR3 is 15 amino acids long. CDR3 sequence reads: CSVVLGGAGTGELFF. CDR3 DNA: TGCAGCGTTGTCCTGGGCGGGGCGGGCACCGGGGAGCTGTTTTTT.

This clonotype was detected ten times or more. Here the CDR3 DNA reads TGTGCCACCAGCCTTAGTCGGGGGAACACTGAAGCTTTCTTT. Its translation: CATSLSRGNTEAFF. V gene TRBV15 combines with J gene TRBJ1-1; D ambiguous. Deletions cut 5 bases from V and 1 base from J, with 11 bases between. The CDR3 runs to 14 residues. Germline V gene data show CDR1 as LNHNV and CDR2 as YYDKDF (reference sequence).

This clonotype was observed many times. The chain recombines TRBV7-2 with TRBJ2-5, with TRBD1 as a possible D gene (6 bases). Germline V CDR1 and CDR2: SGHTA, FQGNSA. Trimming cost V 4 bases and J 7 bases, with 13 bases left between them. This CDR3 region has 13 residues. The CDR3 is CASSSGQLGTQYF. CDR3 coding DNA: TGTGCCAGCAGCTCCGGACAGTTGGGGACCCAGTACTTC. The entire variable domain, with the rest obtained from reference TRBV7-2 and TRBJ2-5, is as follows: GAGVSQSPSNKVTEKGKDVELRCDPISGHTALYWYRQSLGQGLEFLIYFQGNSAPDKSGLPSDRFSAERTGGSVSTLTIQRTQQEDSAVYLCASSSGQLGTQYFGPGTRLLVL.

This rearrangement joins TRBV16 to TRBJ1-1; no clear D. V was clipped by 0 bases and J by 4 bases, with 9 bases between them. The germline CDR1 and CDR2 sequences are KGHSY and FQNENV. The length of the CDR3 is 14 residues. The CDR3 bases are TGTGCCAGCAGCCAATCTCTGGTTGGCACTGAAGCTTTCTTT. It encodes CASSQSLVGTEAFF.

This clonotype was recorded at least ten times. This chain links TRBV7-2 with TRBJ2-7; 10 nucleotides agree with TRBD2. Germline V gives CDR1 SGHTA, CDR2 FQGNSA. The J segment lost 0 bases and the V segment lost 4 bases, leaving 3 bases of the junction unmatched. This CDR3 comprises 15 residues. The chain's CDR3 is CASSSGLAFSYEQYF. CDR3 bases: TGTGCCAGCAGCTCGGGACTAGCGTTCTCCTACGAGCAGTACTTC.

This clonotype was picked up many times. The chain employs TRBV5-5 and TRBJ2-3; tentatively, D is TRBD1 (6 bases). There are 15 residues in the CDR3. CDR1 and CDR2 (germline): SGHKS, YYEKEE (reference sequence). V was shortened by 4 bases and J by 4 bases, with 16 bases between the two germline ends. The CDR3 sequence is CASSPPSGAADTQYF. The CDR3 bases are TGTGCCAGCAGCCCCCCTTCAGGGGCAGCAGATACGCAGTATTTT.

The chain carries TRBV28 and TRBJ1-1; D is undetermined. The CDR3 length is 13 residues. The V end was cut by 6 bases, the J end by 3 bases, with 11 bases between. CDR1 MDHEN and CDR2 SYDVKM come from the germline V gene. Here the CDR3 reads CASRFGLDTEAFF. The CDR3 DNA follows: TGTGCCAGCAGGTTTGGACTAGACACTGAAGCTTTCTTT.

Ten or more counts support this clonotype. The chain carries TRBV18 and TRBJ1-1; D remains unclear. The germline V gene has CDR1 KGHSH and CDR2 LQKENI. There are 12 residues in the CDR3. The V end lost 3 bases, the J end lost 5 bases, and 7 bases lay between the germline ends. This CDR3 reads CASSPTRTEAFF. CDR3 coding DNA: TGTGCCAGCTCACCTACTCGAACTGAAGCTTTCTTT.

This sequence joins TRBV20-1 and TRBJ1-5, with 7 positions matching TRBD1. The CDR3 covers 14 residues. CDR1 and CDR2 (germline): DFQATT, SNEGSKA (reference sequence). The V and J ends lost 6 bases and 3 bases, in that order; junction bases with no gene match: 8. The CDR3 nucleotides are TGCAGTGCCCCGGACAGGAGACTCAATCAGCCCCAGCATTTT. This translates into CSAPDRRLNQPQHF.

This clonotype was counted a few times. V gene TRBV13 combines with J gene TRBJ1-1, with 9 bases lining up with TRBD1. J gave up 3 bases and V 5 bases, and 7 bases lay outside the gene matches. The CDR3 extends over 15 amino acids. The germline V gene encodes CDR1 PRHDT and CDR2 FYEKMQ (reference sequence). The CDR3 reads CASSIPGTGYTEAFF. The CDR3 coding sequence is TGTGCCAGCAGCATCCCCGGGACAGGGTACACTGAAGCTTTCTTT. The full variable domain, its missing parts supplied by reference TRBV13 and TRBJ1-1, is AAGVIQSPRHLIKEKRETATLKCYPIPRHDTVYWYQQGPGQDPQFLISFYEKMQSDKGSIPDRFSAQQFSDYHSELNMSSLELGDSALYFCASSIPGTGYTEAFFGQGTRLTVV.

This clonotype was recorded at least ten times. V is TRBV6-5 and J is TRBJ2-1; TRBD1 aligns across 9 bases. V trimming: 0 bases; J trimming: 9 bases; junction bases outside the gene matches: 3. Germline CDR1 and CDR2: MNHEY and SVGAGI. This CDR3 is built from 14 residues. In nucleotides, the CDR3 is TGTGCCAGCAGTTACTCGACAGGGGGTGGTGAGCAGTTCTTC. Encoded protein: CASSYSTGGGEQFF.

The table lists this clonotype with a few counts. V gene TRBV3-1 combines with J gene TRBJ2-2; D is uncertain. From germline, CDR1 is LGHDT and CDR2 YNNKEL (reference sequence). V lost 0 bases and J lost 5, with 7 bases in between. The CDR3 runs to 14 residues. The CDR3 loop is CASSQEVYTGELFF. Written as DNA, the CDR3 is TGTGCCAGCAGCCAAGAAGTGTATACCGGGGAGCTGTTTTTT.

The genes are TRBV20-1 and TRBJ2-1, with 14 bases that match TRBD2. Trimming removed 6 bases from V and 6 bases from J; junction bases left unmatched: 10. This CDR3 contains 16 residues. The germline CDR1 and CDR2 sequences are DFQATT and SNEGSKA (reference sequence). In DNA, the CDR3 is TGCAGTGCCAGACTAGCGGGGGGGCCCCCAGGCAATGAGCAGTTCTTC. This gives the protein CSARLAGGPPGNEQFF.

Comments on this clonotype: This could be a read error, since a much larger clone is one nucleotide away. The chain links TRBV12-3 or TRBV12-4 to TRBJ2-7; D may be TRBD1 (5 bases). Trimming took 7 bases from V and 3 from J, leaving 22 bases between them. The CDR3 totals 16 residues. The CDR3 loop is CASTPQVTTGGYEQYF. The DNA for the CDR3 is TGTGCCAGCACTCCACAGGTAACTACCGGCGGCTACGAGCAGTACTTC.

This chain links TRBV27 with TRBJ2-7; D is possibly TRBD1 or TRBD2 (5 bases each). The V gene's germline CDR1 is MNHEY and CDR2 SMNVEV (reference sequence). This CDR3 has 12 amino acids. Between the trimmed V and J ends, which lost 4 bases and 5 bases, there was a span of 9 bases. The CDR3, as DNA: TGTGCCAGCAGTTACCGGGACGACGAGCAGTACGTC. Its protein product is CASSYRDDEQYV.

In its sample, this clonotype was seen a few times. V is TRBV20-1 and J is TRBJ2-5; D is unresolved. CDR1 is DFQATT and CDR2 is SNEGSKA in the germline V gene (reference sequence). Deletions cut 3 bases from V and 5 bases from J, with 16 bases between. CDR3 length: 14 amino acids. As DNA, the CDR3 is TGCAGTGCTAGTCGTGGCCCCAAACGGGAGACCCAGTACTTC. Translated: CSASRGPKRETQYF.

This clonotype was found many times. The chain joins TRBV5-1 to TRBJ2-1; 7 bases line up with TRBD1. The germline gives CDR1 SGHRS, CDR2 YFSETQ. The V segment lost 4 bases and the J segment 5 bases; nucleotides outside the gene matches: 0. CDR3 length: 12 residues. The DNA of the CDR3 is TGCGCCAGCAGCGGGACAGACAATGAGCAGTTCTTC. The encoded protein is CASSGTDNEQFF.

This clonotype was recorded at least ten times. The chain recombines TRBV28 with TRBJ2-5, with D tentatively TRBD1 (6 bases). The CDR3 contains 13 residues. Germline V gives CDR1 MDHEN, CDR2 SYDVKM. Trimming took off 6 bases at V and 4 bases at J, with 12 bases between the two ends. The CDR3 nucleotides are TGTGCCAGCAGAACACAGGGCTTAGAGACCCAGTACTTC. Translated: CASRTQGLETQYF.

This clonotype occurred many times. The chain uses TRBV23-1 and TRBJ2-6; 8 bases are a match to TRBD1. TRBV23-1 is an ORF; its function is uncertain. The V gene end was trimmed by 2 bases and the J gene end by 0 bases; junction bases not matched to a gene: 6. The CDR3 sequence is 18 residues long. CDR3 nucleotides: TGCGCCAGCAGTCAACTTACAGGGGGGTACTCTGGGGCCAACGTCCTGACTTTC. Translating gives CASSQLTGGYSGANVLTF.

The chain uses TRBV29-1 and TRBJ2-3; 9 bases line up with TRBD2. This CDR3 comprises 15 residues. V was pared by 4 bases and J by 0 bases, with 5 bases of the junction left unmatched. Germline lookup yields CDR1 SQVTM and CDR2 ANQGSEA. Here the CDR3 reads CSVGRLADSTDTQYF. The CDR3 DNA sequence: TGCAGCGTTGGGCGACTAGCGGATAGCACAGATACGCAGTATTTT.

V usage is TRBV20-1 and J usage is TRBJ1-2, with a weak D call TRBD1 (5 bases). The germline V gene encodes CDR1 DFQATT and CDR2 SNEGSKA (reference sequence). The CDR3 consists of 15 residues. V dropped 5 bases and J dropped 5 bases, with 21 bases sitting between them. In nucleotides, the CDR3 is TGCAGTGCTCAGGATCTGAATGCAGGGTTGTATGGCTACACCTTC. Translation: CSAQDLNAGLYGYTF.